The present TCR beta chain was sequenced within a study of response to subunit inactivated influenza vaccine (dated by TCRdb to between 2018 and 2020). In terms of the full investigation: Deep quantitative profiling of the T cell receptor repertoire was used in the study to follow responses to a trivalent subunit inactivated influenza vaccine.

The sample's time point label, decoded: 45 days after influenza vaccine administration. Libraries came from RT-PCR. For sequencing, an Illumina HiSeq 2500 was employed. The raw public data were reprocessed by TCRdb itself: fastp quality trimming at Q25, MiXCR clonotype calling, in-frame beta chains only. CDR3 protein duplicates are merged, each entry listing the most common genes and DNA. In this sample the table shows fewer than 700,000 distinct CDR3 sequences, roughly 13% of which occur a single time. The leading ten clones occupy less than 15% of the sample. Findings and caveats that apply to the study as a whole: The authors proposed that each seasonal influenza vaccination may bring in only a limited number of new T cells.

This clonotype was observed at least ten times. Its binding antigen is unknown. No per-base quality is available; no much larger clone lies one base away. This receptor was identified in a man in his fifties or sixties who received an inactivated influenza vaccine. Donor details come from another sample of the same person, matched by shared clones. The sample in question was PBMCs from blood, obtained about 40 days after vaccination.

CDR3 sequence: CASSLVLNEQFF. The base sequence is TGTGCCAGCAGCTTAGTACTCAATGAGCAGTTCTTC. The sequence is built from TRBV7-2 and TRBJ2-1, with the D gene call left open. From the cysteine through the phenylalanine, the CDR3 covers 12 amino acids. Left in the record is the CDR3 DNA by itself, 36 bases read in frame from the first base. Relative to germline, V is 1 base shorter and J is 6 bases shorter, with 4 bases between their ends. Looking up the germline V gene yields CDR1 SGHTA and CDR2 FQGNSA.